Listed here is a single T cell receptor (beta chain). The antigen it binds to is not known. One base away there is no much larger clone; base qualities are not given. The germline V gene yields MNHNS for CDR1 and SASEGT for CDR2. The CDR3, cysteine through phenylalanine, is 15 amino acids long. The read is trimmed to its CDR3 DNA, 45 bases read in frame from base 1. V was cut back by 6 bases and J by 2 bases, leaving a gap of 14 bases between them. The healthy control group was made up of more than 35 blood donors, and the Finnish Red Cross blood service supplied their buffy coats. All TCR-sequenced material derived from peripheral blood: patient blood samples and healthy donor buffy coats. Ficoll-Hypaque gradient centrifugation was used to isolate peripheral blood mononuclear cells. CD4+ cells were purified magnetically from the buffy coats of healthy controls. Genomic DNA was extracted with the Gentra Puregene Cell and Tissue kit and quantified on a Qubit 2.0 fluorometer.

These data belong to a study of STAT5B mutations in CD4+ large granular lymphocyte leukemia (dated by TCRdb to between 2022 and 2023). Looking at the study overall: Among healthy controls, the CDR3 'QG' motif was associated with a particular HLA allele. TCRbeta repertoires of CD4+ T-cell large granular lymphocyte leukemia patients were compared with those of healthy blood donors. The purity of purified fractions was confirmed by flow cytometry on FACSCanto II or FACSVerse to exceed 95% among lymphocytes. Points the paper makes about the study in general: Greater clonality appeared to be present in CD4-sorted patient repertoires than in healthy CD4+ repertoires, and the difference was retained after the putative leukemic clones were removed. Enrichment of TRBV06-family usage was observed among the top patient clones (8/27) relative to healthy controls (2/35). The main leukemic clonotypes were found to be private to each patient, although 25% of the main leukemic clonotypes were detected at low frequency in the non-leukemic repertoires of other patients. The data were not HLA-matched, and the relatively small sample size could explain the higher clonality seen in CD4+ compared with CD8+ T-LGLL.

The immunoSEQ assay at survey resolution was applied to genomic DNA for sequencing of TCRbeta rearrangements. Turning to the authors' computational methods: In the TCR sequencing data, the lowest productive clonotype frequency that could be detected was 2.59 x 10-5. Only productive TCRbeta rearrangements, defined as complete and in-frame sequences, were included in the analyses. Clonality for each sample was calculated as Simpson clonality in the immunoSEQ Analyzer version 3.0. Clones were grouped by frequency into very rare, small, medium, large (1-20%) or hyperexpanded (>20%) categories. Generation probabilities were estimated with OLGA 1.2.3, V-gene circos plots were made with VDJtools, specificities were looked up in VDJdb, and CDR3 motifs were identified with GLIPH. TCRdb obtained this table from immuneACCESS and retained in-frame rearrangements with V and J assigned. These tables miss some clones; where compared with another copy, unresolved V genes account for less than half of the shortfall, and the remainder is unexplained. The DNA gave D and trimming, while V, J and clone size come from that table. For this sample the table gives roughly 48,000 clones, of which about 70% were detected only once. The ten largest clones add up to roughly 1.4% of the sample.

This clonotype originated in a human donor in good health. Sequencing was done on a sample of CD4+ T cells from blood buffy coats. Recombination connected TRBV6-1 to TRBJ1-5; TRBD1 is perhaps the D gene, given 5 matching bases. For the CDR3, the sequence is CASSRGTVGNQPQHF. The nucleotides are TGTGCCAGCAGCCGGGGGACTGTTGGCAATCAGCCCCAGCATTTT.